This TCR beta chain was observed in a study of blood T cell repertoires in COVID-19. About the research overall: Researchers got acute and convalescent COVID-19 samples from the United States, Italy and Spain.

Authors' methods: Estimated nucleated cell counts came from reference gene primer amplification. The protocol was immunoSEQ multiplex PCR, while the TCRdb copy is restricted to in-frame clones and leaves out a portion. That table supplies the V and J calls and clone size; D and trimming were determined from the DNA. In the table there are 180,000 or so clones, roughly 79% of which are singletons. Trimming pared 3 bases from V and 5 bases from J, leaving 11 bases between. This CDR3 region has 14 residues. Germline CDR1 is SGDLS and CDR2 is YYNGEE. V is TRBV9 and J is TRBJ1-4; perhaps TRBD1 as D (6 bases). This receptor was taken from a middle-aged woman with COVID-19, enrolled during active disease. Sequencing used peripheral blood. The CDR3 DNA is TGTGCCAGCAGCGAGGGGGACCTAAATGAAAAACTGTTTTTT. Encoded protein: CASSEGDLNEKLFF.